This T cell receptor beta chain was found in a study of T cell responses to AZD1222 COVID-19 vaccine (dated by TCRdb to about 2021). About the investigation overall: AZD1222 recipients given second doses at about 4 weeks or at about 12 weeks were pooled, since spike-specific TCR depth and breadth were not found to differ between the two schedules. TCR sequencing was performed for 230 to 250 trial participants, of whom about 200 were given two doses of AZD1222 and approximately 26 were given two doses of MenACWY control vaccine. Trial participants were enrolled by age into subgroups of 18-55, 56-69 and 70-plus years, and about 150, 27 and 61 TCR-sequenced participants, respectively, were included in these subgroups. The paper's findings and limits, for the study overall: Participants were mostly white British, with more females than males. The authors suggested clonal diversity may have been underestimated. Conclusions about previously exposed vaccinees are limited because only 5 or 6 AZD1222 recipients were SARS-CoV-2 seropositive at baseline. No day 14 peak-response samples were available, so repertoires were characterized only after the peak T cell response. In the small 56-69-year group, the increase in depth fell short of significance, most likely because of low power. CD4 TCRs associated with the vaccine covered the entire spike protein, and the dominant responses were in regions 160-218 and 743-854. A significant rise in spike-specific TCR breadth and depth was observed after two AZD1222 doses relative to day 0 and relative to MenACWY recipients. Nearly half of unique spike-specific TCRs reportedly recognized epitopes outside regions mutated in the B.1.351 and B.1.1.7 variants.

This clone showed up just once. No cognate antigen has been identified for it. There are no base qualities to consult, and no much larger clone falls within one base. The sample's time point label is to be understood as: baseline before first vaccination. Vaccinee samples were obtained from the UK trials COV001 and COV002, which included a single-blind randomized controlled phase 2/3 trial of AZD1222 (ChAdOx1 nCoV-19) in healthy adults. Trial participant PBMC samples were collected at day 0 and day 28 after the second dose for TCRbeta chain sequencing. The CDR3 regions of human TCRbeta chains were subjected to immunosequencing. The paper's data handling went like this. TCRs in the repertoires were matched against a reference library of SARS-CoV-2-specific TCRs that had been generated with the MIRA antigen-specificity platform. Breadth meant the fraction of unique TCRs that were SARS-CoV-2-associated, whereas depth meant the fraction of total T cells that were SARS-CoV-2-associated. Using the MIRA data, every spike-specific TCR was mapped to the spike region that the TCR reacted to and assigned to either a CD4 or a CD8 class. Log10-transformed breadth and depth values were compared by one-way ANOVA with Sidak's multiple comparisons tests. The source is immuneACCESS, and TCRdb retained only in-frame sequences with V and J called. Part of the clones is not carried over; for the studies checked, unresolved V genes explain less than half of this, and the remainder is unexplained. Clone size and V and J calls were adopted from that table, with D and trimming inferred from the DNA. Here the sample has about 97,000 clones; 80% to 90% occur a single time. Of the sample, approximately 7% is held by the ten largest clones.

Trimming takes 3 bases from V and 7 bases from J, and the germline ends sit 10 bases apart. The cysteine opens and the phenylalanine closes a CDR3 of 13 amino acids. Only the CDR3 DNA is retained, 39 bases long and in frame from the first base. In the germline V gene (reference sequence), CDR1 corresponds to DFQATT and CDR2 to SNEGSKA. The chain is made from TRBV20-1 and TRBJ1-6; the D gene lacks a confident call. The sequencing used peripheral blood, collected on day 0 of AZD1222 vaccination. The TCR originated in an adult in good health. The sequenced DNA is TGCAGTGCTAGTCGGCAGCAGAATTCACCCCTCCACTTT. This yields the protein CSASRQQNSPLHF.